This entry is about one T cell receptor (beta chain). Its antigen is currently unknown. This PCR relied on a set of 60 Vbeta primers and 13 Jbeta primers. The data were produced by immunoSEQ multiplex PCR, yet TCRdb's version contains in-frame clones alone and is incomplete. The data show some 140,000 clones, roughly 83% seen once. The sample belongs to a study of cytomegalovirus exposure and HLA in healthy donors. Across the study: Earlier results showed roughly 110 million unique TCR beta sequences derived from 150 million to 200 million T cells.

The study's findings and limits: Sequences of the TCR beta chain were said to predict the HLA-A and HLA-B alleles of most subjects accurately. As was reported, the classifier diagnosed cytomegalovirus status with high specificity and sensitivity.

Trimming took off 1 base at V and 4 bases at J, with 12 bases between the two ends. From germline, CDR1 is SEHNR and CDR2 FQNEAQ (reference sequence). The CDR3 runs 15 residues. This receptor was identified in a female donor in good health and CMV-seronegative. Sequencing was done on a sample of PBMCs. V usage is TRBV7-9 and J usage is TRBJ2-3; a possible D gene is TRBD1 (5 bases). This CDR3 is CASSLGSGFADTQYF. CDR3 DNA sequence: TGTGCCAGCAGCTTAGGTTCAGGGTTCGCAGATACGCAGTATTTT.